The 12 T cell receptor beta chains listed next were all sequenced from one sample in a study of cytomegalovirus exposure and HLA in healthy donors. Vbeta (60) and Jbeta (13) primers were used in the PCR. Sequenced by immunoSEQ multiplex PCR; TCRdb stores in-frame clones only, minus some. The profile shows tens of thousands of clones, approximately 82% of them singletons. The sequencing sample was made of PBMCs. The receptors shown here come from a man in his forties in good health and CMV-seronegative.

J is TRBJ2-7 and V is TRBV30; D might be TRBD1 (6 bases). Germline V gives CDR1 GTSNPN, CDR2 SVGIG (reference sequence). V was pared by 1 base and J by 13 bases, with 17 bases between. The CDR3 extends over 12 amino acids. The CDR3 loop is CAWSDVRGSPYF. The CDR3 nucleotides read TGTGCCTGGAGTGATGTGAGGGGGTCCCCATACTTC.

V is TRBV21-1 and J is TRBJ2-7; the DNA was not compared with TRBD1, the D call given in the table. TRBV21-1 constitutes a pseudogene. The CDR3 is 15 amino acids. The CDR3 protein is CASSKFNRDIYEQYF. The DNA for the CDR3 is TGTGCCAGCAGCAAATTTAACAGGGATATCTACGAGCAGTACTTC.

The J gene is TRBJ2-1, the V gene TRBV11-3; weak D call: TRBD2 (5 bases). Trimming removed 7 bases from V and 4 bases from J, with 14 bases in between. This CDR3 has 14 residues. CDR1 and CDR2 from the germline V gene are SGHNT and YENEEA. The CDR3 is CASTPRGSYNEQFF. CDR3 DNA: TGTGCCAGCACCCCCCGAGGGTCATACAATGAGCAGTTCTTC.

The chain uses TRBV7-2 and TRBJ1-5; 7 nucleotides agree with TRBD1. The length of the CDR3 is 15 residues. The V segment lost 5 bases and the J segment 0 bases; nucleotides outside the gene matches: 4. The germline CDR1 and CDR2 sequences are SGHTA and FQGNSA. CDR3 sequence reads: CASSGQANSNQPQHF. CDR3 bases: TGTGCCAGCAGCGGACAGGCTAATAGCAATCAGCCCCAGCATTTT.

The rearrangement joins TRBV11-2 to TRBJ2-1, with D perhaps TRBD2 (6 bases). The CDR3 loop spans 15 amino acids. V gave up 0 bases and J gave up 6 bases, with 12 bases separating them. CDR1 is SGHAT and CDR2 is FQNNGV in the germline V gene. The CDR3 DNA is TGTGCCAGCAGCTTAGACGGGAGCTGGGGCAATGAGCAGTTCTTC. It specifies CASSLDGSWGNEQFF.

This clone was seen a few times. This rearrangement joins TRBV5-1 to TRBJ1-2; D ambiguous. This CDR3 has 13 residues. Germline loops: CDR1 SGHRS, CDR2 YFSETQ. V lost 0 bases, J lost 3 bases, and 6 bases lay in between. The CDR3 DNA is TGCGCCAGCAGCTTGGTGGCAGACTATGGCTACACCTTC. This encodes CASSLVADYGYTF.

V is TRBV29-1 and J is TRBJ1-2, with 10 bases lining up with TRBD1. The germline V gene encodes CDR1 SQVTM and CDR2 ANQGSEA. CDR3 length equals 14 residues. The J segment lost 6 bases and the V segment lost 4 bases, leaving 8 bases of the junction unmatched. CDR3 DNA: TGCAGCGTTGGGGGAGGGACAGGGGAGAATGGCTACACCTTC. Its translation is CSVGGGTGENGYTF.

The chain is built from TRBV15 and TRBJ1-5; no clear D gene. V gave up 8 bases and J gave up 5 bases, with 13 bases separating them. This CDR3 region has 13 residues. Germline V CDR1 and CDR2: LNHNV, YYDKDF (reference sequence). The DNA of the CDR3 is TGTGCCACCGATAATGGGAGGGATCAGCCCCAGCATTTT. This sequence encodes CATDNGRDQPQHF.

This chain joins TRBV28 and TRBJ2-5, with TRBD2 matching over 9 bases. Germline loops: CDR1 MDHEN, CDR2 SYDVKM. Trimming took 7 bases from V and 3 from J; bases not matched to a gene: 3. This CDR3 has 13 amino acids. The CDR3 DNA sequence: TGTGCCAGCACTCTAGCGGGAAAAGAGACCCAGTACTTC. Translation: CASTLAGKETQYF.

The sample holds a few counts of this clone. The chain couples TRBV5-1 to TRBJ1-4, with D maybe TRBD1 (5 bases). Trimming left V 5 bases short and J 8 bases short, with 16 bases between. The CDR3 has 14 residues. Germline V gives CDR1 SGHRS, CDR2 YFSETQ. The DNA for the CDR3 is TGCGCCAGCAGGCAGACAGCGTTTAGGGAAAAACTGTTTTTT. Its translation: CASRQTAFREKLFF.

The chain recombines TRBV4-1 with TRBJ2-7; maybe TRBD1 (6 bases). Germline CDR1 and CDR2: MGHRA and YSYEKL. V was clipped by 2 bases and J by 2 bases, with 16 bases between them. This CDR3 spans 16 amino acids. CDR3 DNA: TGCGCCAGCAGCCAAAAGGGCTCGGGACAACCCTACGAGCAGTACTTC. It is translated as CASSQKGSGQPYEQYF.

V usage is TRBV7-3 and J usage is TRBJ1-1; 7 bases align to TRBD1. Trimming at V came to 5 bases and at J to 3 bases, leaving 9 bases not matched to a gene. The CDR3 runs to 15 residues. Germline CDR1 and CDR2: SGHTA and FQGTGA. Here the CDR3 reads CASSPVGGEYTEAFF. In DNA, the CDR3 is TGTGCCAGCAGCCCCGTAGGGGGCGAGTACACTGAAGCTTTCTTT. Full variable domain (rest looked up from reference TRBV7-3 and TRBJ1-1): GAGVSQTPSNKVTEKGKYVELRCDPISGHTALYWYRQSLGQGPEFLIYFQGTGAADDSGLPNDRFFAVRPEGSVSTLKIQRTERGDSAVYLCASSPVGGEYTEAFFGQGTRLTVV.